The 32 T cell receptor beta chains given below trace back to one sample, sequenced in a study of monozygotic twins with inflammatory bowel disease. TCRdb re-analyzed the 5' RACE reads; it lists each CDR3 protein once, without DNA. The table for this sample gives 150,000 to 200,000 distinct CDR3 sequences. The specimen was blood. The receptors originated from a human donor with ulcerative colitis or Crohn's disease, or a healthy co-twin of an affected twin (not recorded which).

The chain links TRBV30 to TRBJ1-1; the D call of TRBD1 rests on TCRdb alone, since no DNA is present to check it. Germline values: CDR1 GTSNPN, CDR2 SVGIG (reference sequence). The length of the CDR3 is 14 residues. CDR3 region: CAWSRAGTNTEAFF.

This CDR3 reads CASSQGVPGANVLTF. The chain couples TRBV3-1 to TRBJ2-6; TCRdb proposes TRBD2, but this gene call is untestable without DNA. The germline gives CDR1 LGHDT, CDR2 YNNKEL (reference sequence). The CDR3 contains 15 residues.

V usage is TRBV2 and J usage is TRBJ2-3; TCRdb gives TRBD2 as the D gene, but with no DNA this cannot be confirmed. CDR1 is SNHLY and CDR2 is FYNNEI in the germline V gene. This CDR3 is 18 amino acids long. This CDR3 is CASSSVKRGALFTDTQYF.

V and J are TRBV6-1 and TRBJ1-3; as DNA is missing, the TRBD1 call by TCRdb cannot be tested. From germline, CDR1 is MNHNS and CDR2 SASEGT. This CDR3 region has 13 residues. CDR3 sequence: CASSDRGTYTIYF.

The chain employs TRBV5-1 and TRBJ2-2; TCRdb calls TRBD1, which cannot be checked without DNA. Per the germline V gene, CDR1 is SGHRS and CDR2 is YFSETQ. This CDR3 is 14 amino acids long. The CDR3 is CASSRTGDTGELFF.

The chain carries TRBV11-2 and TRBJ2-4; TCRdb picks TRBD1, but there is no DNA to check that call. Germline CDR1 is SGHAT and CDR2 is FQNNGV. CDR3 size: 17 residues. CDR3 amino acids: CASSLDGASGTGNIQYF. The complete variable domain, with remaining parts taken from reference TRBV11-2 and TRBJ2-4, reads EAGVAQSPRYKIIEKRQSVAFWCNPISGHATLYWYQQILGQGPKLLIQFQNNGVVDDSQLPKDRFSAERLKGVDSTLKIQPAKLEDSAVYLCASSLDGASGTGNIQYFGAGTRLSVL.

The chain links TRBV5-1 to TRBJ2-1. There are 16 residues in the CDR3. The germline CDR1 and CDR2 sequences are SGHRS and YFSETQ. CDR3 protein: CASSLTAPSSYNEQFF.

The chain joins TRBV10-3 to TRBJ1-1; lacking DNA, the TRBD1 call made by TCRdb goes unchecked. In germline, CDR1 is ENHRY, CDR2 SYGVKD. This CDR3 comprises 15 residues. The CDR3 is CAISDLGHGGTEAFF.

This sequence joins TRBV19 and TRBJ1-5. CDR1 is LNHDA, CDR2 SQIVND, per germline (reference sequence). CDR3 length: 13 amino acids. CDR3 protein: CASSIAPDQPQHF.

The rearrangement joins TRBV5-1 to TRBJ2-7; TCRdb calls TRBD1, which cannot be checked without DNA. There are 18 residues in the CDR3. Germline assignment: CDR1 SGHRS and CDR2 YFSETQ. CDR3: CASSRVQGTNRGSYEQYF.

CDR3 region: CASSSWGWTYNEQFF. The gene calls are TRBV12-3 or TRBV12-4 and TRBJ2-1. This CDR3 is built from 15 residues.

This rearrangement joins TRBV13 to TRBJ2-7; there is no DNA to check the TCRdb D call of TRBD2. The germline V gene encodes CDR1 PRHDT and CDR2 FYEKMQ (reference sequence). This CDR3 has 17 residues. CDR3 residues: CASSLAGTSGTPYEQYF.

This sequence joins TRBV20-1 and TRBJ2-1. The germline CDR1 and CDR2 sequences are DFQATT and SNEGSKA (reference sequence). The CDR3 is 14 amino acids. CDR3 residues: CSARSSSYYNEQFF.

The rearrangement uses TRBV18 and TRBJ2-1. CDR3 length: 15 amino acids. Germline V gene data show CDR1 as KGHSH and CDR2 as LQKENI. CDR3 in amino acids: CASSPQVKNYNEQFF. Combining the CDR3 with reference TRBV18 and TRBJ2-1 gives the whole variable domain NAGVMQNPRHLVRRRGQEARLRCSPMKGHSHVYWYRQLPEEGLKFMVYLQKENIIDESGMPKERFSAEFPKEGPSILRIQQVVRGDSAAYFCASSPQVKNYNEQFFGPGTRLTVL.

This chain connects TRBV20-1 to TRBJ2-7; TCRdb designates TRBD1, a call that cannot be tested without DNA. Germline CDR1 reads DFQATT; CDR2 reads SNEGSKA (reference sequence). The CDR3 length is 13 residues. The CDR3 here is CSVTSRNAYEQYF.

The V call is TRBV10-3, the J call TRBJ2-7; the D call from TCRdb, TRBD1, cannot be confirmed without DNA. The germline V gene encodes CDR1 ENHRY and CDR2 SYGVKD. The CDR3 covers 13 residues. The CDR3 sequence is CATQQGPTYEQYF.

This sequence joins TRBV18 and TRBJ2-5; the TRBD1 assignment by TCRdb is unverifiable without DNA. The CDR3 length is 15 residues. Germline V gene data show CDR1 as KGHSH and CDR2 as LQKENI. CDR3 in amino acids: CASSPSTGGEETQYF.

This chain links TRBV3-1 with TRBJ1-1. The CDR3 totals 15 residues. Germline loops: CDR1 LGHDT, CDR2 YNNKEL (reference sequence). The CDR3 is CASSQDVGVVTEAFF.

CDR3 sequence: CASGKTGTPQETQYF. This chain uses TRBV5-1 with TRBJ2-5; as DNA is missing, the TRBD2 call by TCRdb cannot be tested. Germline values: CDR1 SGHRS, CDR2 YFSETQ. The CDR3 sequence is 15 residues long. Full variable domain (rest looked up from reference TRBV5-1 and TRBJ2-5): KAGVTQTPRYLIKTRGQQVTLSCSPISGHRSVSWYQQTPGQGLQFLFEYFSETQRNKGNFPGRFSGRQFSNSRSEMNVSTLELGDSALYLCASGKTGTPQETQYFGPGTRLLVL.

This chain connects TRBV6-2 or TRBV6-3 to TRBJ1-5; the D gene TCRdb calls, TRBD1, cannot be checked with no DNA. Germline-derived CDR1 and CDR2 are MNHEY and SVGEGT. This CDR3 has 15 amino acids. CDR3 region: CASSYSKTGNQPQHF.

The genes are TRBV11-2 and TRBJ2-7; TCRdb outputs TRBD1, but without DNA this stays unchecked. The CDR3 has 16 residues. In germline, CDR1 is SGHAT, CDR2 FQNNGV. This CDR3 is CATLPETGAVSYEQYF.

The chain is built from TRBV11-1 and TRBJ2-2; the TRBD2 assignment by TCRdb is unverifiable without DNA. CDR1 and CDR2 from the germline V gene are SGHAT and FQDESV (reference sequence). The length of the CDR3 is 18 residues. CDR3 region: CASSLEALAGEGTGELFF.

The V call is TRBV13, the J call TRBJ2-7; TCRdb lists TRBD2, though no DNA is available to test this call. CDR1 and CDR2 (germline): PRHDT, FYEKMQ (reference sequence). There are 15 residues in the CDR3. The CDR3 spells CASSLGLSGRVRMDF.

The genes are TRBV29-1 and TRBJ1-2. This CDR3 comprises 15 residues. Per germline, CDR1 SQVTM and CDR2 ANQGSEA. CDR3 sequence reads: CSVALFGGSVHGYTF.

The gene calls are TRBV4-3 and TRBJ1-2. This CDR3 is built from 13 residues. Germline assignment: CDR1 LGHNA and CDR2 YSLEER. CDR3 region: CASSQDTVYGYTF.

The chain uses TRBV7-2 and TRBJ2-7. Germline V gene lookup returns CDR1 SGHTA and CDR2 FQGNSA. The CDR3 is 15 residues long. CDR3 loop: CASSLAVGSAYEQYF.

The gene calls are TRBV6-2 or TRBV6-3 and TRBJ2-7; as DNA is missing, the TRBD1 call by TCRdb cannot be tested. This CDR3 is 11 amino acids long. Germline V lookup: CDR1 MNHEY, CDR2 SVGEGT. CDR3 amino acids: CASGGSYEQYF.

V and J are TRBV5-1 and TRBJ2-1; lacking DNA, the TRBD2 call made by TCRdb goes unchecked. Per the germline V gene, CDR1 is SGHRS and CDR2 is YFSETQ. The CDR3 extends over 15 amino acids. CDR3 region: CASSSGQGRHNEQFF.

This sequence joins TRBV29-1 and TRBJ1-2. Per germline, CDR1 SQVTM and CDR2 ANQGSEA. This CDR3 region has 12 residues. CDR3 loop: CSVESYSYGYTF.

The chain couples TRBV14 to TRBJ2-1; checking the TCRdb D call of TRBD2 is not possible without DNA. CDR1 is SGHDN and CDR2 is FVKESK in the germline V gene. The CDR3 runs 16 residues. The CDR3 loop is CASSQGLAGVLGEQFF.

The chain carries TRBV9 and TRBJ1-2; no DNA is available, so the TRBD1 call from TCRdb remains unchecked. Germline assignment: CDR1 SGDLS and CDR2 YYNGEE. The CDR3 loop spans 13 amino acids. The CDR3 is CASSVGAGDGYTF. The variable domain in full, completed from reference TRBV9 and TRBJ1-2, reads DSGVTQTPKHLITATGQRVTLRCSPRSGDLSVYWYQQSLDQGLQFLIQYYNGEERAKGNILERFSAQQFPDLHSELNLSSLELGDSALYFCASSVGAGDGYTFGSGTRLTVV.

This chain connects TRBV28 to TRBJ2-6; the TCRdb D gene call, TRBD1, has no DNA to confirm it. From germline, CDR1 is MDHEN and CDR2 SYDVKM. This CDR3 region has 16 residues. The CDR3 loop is CASSPGGVAGANVLTF.